A selection of T cell receptor beta chains follows, all from one sample in a study of cytomegalovirus exposure and HLA in healthy donors. Sequenced by immunoSEQ multiplex PCR; TCRdb stores in-frame clones only, minus some. Its table lists 150,000 or so clones. The sequenced sample was PBMCs. The receptors shown here come from a woman under 30 in good health and CMV-seronegative. Each CDR3 is given with its conserved first and last residue. D genes are given only for firm matches.

v_call	j_call	d_call	cdr3_aa	cdr3_nt
TRBV11-3	TRBJ2-5	-	CASSLAQGTQETQYF	TGTGCCAGCAGCTTAGCCCAGGGAACCCAAGAGACCCAGTACTTC
TRBV30	TRBJ1-5	TRBD1	CAWSADRAYSNQPQHF	TGTGCCTGGAGTGCGGACAGGGCATATAGCAATCAGCCCCAGCATTTT
TRBV25-1	TRBJ2-7	-	CASSEYRTEWEQYF	TGTGCCAGCAGTGAATATCGGACAGAATGGGAGCAGTACTTC
TRBV27	TRBJ2-1	TRBD2	CASSLKRGSYNEQFF	TGTGCCAGCAGTTTAAAGCGGGGGTCTTACAATGAGCAGTTCTTC
TRBV4-2	TRBJ2-7	-	CASSQAYGSSYEQYF	TGTGCCAGCAGCCAAGCCTATGGGAGCTCCTACGAGCAGTACTTC
TRBV7-8	TRBJ1-3	-	CASSLRPGNSGNTIYF	TGTGCCAGCAGCCTACGGCCAGGGAACTCTGGAAACACCATATATTTT
TRBV6-5	TRBJ2-7	-	CASSYEVNYEQYF	TGTGCCAGCAGTTACGAGGTAAATTACGAGCAGTACTTC
TRBV21-1	TRBJ2-2	-	CASSSPTSAGELFF	TGTGCCAGCAGCTCACCGACTAGCGCCGGGGAGCTGTTTTTT
TRBV10-1	TRBJ2-1	-	CASSETFAVVNEQFF	TGCGCCAGCAGTGAGACGTTTGCGGTGGTCAATGAGCAGTTCTTC
TRBV5-1	TRBJ2-2	TRBD2	CASSLGLEPNTGELFF	TGCGCCAGCAGCCTGGGACTAGAACCGAACACCGGGGAGCTGTTTTTT
TRBV19	TRBJ1-5	-	CASSHPGNQPQHF	TGTGCCAGTAGTCATCCGGGGAATCAGCCCCAGCATTTT
TRBV14	TRBJ2-1	-	CASSQDSSYNEQFF	TGTGCCAGCAGCCAAGATAGCTCCTACAATGAGCAGTTCTTC
TRBV14	TRBJ1-3	-	CASSQAATGINTIYF	TGTGCCAGCAGCCAAGCGGCCACCGGGATAAACACCATATATTTT
TRBV4-1	TRBJ2-1	-	CASSQGGTAKQFF	TGCGCCAGCAGCCAAGGCGGGACAGCCAAGCAGTTCTTC
TRBV27	TRBJ1-4	-	CASSLSAGATNEKLFF	TGTGCCAGCAGTTTGAGTGCGGGTGCAACTAATGAAAAACTGTTTTTT
TRBV10-3	TRBJ1-1	TRBD1	CAISMDRGEAFF	TGTGCCATCAGTATGGACAGGGGAGAAGCTTTCTTT
TRBV27	TRBJ1-1	TRBD1	CASSSRDRGGTEAFF	TGTGCCAGCAGTTCCCGCGACAGGGGTGGCACTGAAGCTTTCTTT
TRBV11-2	TRBJ2-7	TRBD2	CASSSYPQVAGDSYEQYF	TGTGCCAGCAGCTCGTACCCCCAGGTGGCGGGGGACTCCTACGAGCAGTACTTC
TRBV27	TRBJ1-1	-	CASRAGGAVTEAFF	TGTGCCAGCAGGGCAGGAGGCGCCGTCACTGAAGCTTTCTTT
TRBV9	TRBJ1-2	TRBD1	CASSADRVDKGLYRYTF	TGTGCCAGCAGCGCGGACAGGGTAGATAAGGGCCTCTATCGCTACACCTTC
TRBV5-1	TRBJ2-2	-	CASSAPGGVSGELFF	TGCGCCAGCAGCGCTCCCGGGGGTGTCTCCGGGGAGCTGTTTTTT
TRBV29-1	TRBJ2-1	TRBD2	CSGGGLAGRSYNEQFF	TGCAGCGGGGGGGGACTAGCGGGAAGGTCCTACAATGAGCAGTTCTTC
TRBV27	TRBJ1-1	TRBD1	CASSWTGENTEAFF	TGTGCCAGCAGTTGGACAGGGGAGAACACTGAAGCTTTCTTT
TRBV11-3	TRBJ1-2	-	CASSPGSGEDGYTF	TGTGCCAGCAGCCCGGGGTCGGGTGAAGATGGCTACACCTTC
TRBV5-6	TRBJ2-1	-	CASSLGRQANEQFF	TGTGCCAGCAGCTTGGGGCGACAAGCCAATGAGCAGTTCTTC
TRBV5-1	TRBJ2-1	-	CASSLTTPISYNEQFF	TGCGCCAGCAGCTTGACTACCCCAATCTCCTACAATGAGCAGTTCTTC
TRBV5-4	TRBJ2-3	TRBD2	CASGEHSGRATDTQYF	TGTGCCAGCGGGGAACATAGCGGGAGGGCAACAGATACGCAGTATTTT
TRBV6-1	TRBJ2-1	TRBD2	CASSPRLASEQFF	TGTGCCAGCAGTCCGCGACTAGCGAGTGAGCAGTTCTTC
TRBV7-3	TRBJ2-2	-	CASSLSRDNLNTGELFF	TGTGCCAGCAGCTTAAGTAGGGACAACCTTAACACCGGGGAGCTGTTTTTT
TRBV19	TRBJ2-1	-	CASSIEGGNEQFF	TGTGCCAGTAGTATTGAGGGGGGGAATGAGCAGTTCTTC
TRBV19	TRBJ2-1	TRBD1	CASSMRGLGSYNEQFF	TGTGCCAGTAGTATGAGGGGGCTCGGCTCCTACAATGAGCAGTTCTTC
TRBV5-1	TRBJ2-5	-	CASSLAAEETQYF	TGCGCCAGCAGCTTGGCCGCGGAAGAGACCCAGTACTTC
TRBV28	TRBJ2-3	TRBD2	CASRSPGLANDTQYF	TGTGCCAGCAGATCCCCGGGACTAGCTAACGATACGCAGTATTTT
TRBV25-1	TRBJ2-1	TRBD2	CASSEGAGVANEQFF	TGTGCCAGCAGTGAAGGCGCGGGAGTCGCCAATGAGCAGTTCTTC
TRBV4-2	TRBJ2-7	-	CASRRAGGTDEQYF	TGTGCCAGCAGGCGGGCCGGAGGGACGGACGAGCAGTACTTC
TRBV6-6	TRBJ1-3	-	CASSYPQGNSGNTIYF	TGTGCCAGCAGTTATCCCCAGGGTAACTCTGGAAACACCATATATTTT
TRBV7-3	TRBJ1-1	-	CASSLIRRMNTEAFF	TGTGCCAGCAGCTTAATTAGGCGGATGAACACTGAAGCTTTCTTT
TRBV11-2	TRBJ1-1	-	CASSSRTENTEAFF	TGTGCCAGCAGCTCGAGGACAGAAAACACTGAAGCTTTCTTT
TRBV6-5	TRBJ1-1	-	CASSYSSENTEAFF	TGTGCCAGCAGTTATTCGAGCGAGAACACTGAAGCTTTCTTT
TRBV5-6	TRBJ1-1	-	CASSLARGPNTEAFF	TGTGCCAGCAGCTTGGCCAGGGGACCGAACACTGAAGCTTTCTTT
TRBV6-1	TRBJ2-7	TRBD1	CASSNTGGSYEQYF	TGTGCCAGCAGTAATACAGGGGGCTCTTACGAGCAGTACTTC
TRBV18	TRBJ1-2	-	CASSPNGQGGAGHTF	TGTGCCAGCTCACCTAACGGGCAAGGAGGGGCTGGCCACACCTTC
TRBV9	TRBJ2-3	TRBD2	CASSVLTSGGTDTQYF	TGTGCCAGCAGCGTATTGACTAGCGGAGGCACAGATACGCAGTATTTT
TRBV5-1	TRBJ2-5	TRBD1	CASSLVGYRGETQYF	TGCGCCAGCAGCTTGGTTGGGTACAGGGGGGAGACCCAGTACTTC
TRBV25-1	TRBJ2-3	-	CASSEWATDTQYF	TGTGCCAGCAGTGAATGGGCTACAGATACGCAGTATTTT
TRBV11-2	TRBJ2-7	-	CASRPGFSSYEQYF	TGTGCCAGCAGACCGGGATTTAGCTCCTACGAGCAGTACTTC
TRBV7-2	TRBJ2-1	TRBD1	CASSFGTGVLDEQFF	TGTGCCAGCAGCTTTGGGACAGGGGTTTTGGATGAGCAGTTCTTC
TRBV6-5	TRBJ2-7	TRBD1	CASRLTGVSHEQYF	TGTGCCAGCAGATTGACAGGGGTCTCGCACGAGCAGTACTTC
TRBV2	TRBJ2-3	TRBD2	CASRPRTSGTDTQYF	TGTGCCAGCAGGCCCCGGACTAGCGGGACAGATACGCAGTATTTT
TRBV15	TRBJ1-5	-	CATSRVQGIEQPQHF	TGTGCCACCAGCAGAGTCCAGGGGATTGAACAGCCCCAGCATTTT
TRBV11-1	TRBJ1-1	-	CASSSTGGSMNTEAFF	TGTGCCAGCAGCTCTACAGGAGGGAGCATGAACACTGAAGCTTTCTTT
TRBV19	TRBJ1-5	-	CASSPSGVGQPQHF	TGTGCCAGTAGTCCTTCAGGGGTCGGGCAGCCCCAGCATTTT
TRBV28	TRBJ2-7	TRBD1	CATSGQGVPGGYF	TGTGCTACCAGCGGACAGGGAGTCCCCGGGGGATACTTC
TRBV7-2	TRBJ2-1	TRBD2	CASSLVGGRVNEQFF	TGTGCCAGCAGCTTAGTAGGTGGGAGGGTAAATGAGCAGTTCTTC
TRBV29-1	TRBJ2-3	-	CSVDGPTTDTQYF	TGCAGCGTTGATGGGCCTACCACAGATACGCAGTATTTT
TRBV18	TRBJ2-7	TRBD2	CASSPPGTSGTYEQYF	TGTGCCAGCTCCCCCCCCGGGACTAGCGGAACCTACGAGCAGTACTTC
TRBV6-5	TRBJ2-1	TRBD2	CASSTSSGAYNEQFF	TGTGCCAGCAGCACCTCTAGCGGAGCCTACAATGAGCAGTTCTTC
TRBV11-3	TRBJ2-1	-	CASSDSADNEQFF	TGTGCCAGCAGCGACTCAGCGGACAATGAGCAGTTCTTC
TRBV7-9	TRBJ2-1	-	CASSSYESGTAYNEQFF	TGTGCCAGCAGCTCATATGAGTCCGGGACTGCCTACAATGAGCAGTTCTTC
TRBV29-1	TRBJ2-1	-	CSVEMRDNEQFF	TGCAGCGTTGAAATGAGGGACAATGAGCAGTTCTTC